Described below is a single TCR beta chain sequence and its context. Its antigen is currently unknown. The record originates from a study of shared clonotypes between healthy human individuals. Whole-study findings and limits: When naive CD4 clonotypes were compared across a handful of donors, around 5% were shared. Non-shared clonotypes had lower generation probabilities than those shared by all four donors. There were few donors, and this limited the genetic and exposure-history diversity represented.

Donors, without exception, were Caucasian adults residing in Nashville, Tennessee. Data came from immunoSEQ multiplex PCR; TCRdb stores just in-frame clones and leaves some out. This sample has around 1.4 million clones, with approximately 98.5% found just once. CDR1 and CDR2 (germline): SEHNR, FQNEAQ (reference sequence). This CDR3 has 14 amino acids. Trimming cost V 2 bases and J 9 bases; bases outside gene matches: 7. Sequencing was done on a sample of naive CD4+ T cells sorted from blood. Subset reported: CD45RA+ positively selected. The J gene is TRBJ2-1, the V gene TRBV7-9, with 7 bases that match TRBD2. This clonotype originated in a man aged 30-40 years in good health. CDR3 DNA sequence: TGTGCCAGCAGCTTACTGGGGACTACAGGTGAGCAGTTCTTC. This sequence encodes CASSLLGTTGEQFF. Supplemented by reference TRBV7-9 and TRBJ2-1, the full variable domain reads DTGVSQNPRHKITKRGQNVTFRCDPISEHNRLYWYRQTLGQGPEFLTYFQNEAQLEKSRLLSDRFSAERPKGSFSTLEIQRTEQGDSAMYLCASSLLGTTGEQFFGPGTRLTVL.